This is a list of T cell receptor beta chains from one sample in a study of beta chain features in type 1 diabetes. Profiled with immunoSEQ multiplex PCR; TCRdb holds only in-frame clones, not every one. Seen here are about 340,000 clones, around an eighth observed once, and the top ten hold about 0.016%. The sequenced sample consisted of naive CD4+ T cells from blood. The source is a woman between 18 and 30 years old with type 1 diabetes. The CDR3 runs from the conserved cysteine through the conserved F or W. Fields, in order: D gene, J gene, CDR3 length, clone size, V gene, CDR3 protein, CDR3 DNA. D genes are given only for firm matches. Size tells how often a clone was seen (once, few, many) or the class of an expanded clone, and some rows leave it out.

>-|TRBJ2-7|13|few|TRBV2
CASRTSGTYEQYF
TGTGCCAGCAGGACTAGTGGGACCTACGAGCAGTACTTC
>TRBD1|TRBJ2-3|15|few|TRBV30
CAWSPGGRWTDTQYF
TGTGCCTGGAGTCCAGGGGGTAGGTGGACAGATACGCAGTATTTT
>-|TRBJ1-5|15|-|TRBV9
CASSVEGQWNQPQHF
TGTGCCAGCAGCGTAGAGGGGCAGTGGAATCAGCCCCAGCATTTT
>TRBD1|TRBJ2-5|16|few|TRBV4-3
CASSRTTDRGTETQYF
TGCGCCAGCAGCCGAACGACCGACAGGGGTACAGAGACCCAGTACTTC
>-|TRBJ2-3|13|few|TRBV12-5
CASGGQGTDTQYF
TGTGCTAGTGGCGGGCAGGGAACAGATACGCAGTATTTT
>-|TRBJ1-2|15|-|TRBV18
CASSLREYRDYGYTF
TGTGCCAGCTCACTACGAGAGTACAGGGACTATGGCTACACCTTC
>-|TRBJ2-7|15|few|TRBV5-1
CASSPRHPEDYEQYF
TGCGCCAGCAGCCCAAGACACCCGGAGGACTACGAGCAGTACTTC
>TRBD1|TRBJ2-1|14|few|TRBV4-3
CASSQGDSNNEQFF
TGCGCCAGCAGCCAGGGGGACAGTAACAATGAGCAGTTCTTC
>-|TRBJ2-7|12|-|TRBV28
CASSLPGYEQYF
TGTGCCAGCAGTTTACCCGGGTACGAGCAGTACTTC
>-|TRBJ2-5|14|-|TRBV2
CASMGGPDRWTQYF
TGTGCCAGCATGGGGGGGCCCGATCGGTGGACCCAGTACTTC
>-|TRBJ2-7|13|-|TRBV28
CASSLRTAYEQYF
TGTGCCAGCAGCCTCAGGACAGCCTACGAGCAGTACTTC
>-|TRBJ2-1|15|few|TRBV28
CASSLRRFLHNEQFF
TGTGCCAGCAGTTTACGGCGGTTCCTCCACAATGAGCAGTTCTTC
>TRBD2|TRBJ2-5|14|-|TRBV29-1
CSVAGTSAQETQYF
TGCAGCGTCGCCGGGACTAGCGCCCAAGAGACCCAGTACTTC
>TRBD1|TRBJ2-7|15|-|TRBV28
CASSLGTGPPYEQYF
TGTGCCAGCAGTTTGGGGACAGGGCCGCCATACGAGCAGTACTTC
>TRBD2|TRBJ2-1|16|few|TRBV5-4
CASSLSIGSGNNEQFF
TGTGCCAGCAGCTTGAGTATAGGTAGCGGGAACAATGAGCAGTTCTTC
>TRBD2|TRBJ2-3|16|-|TRBV5-4
CASSLGSSGKTDTQYF
TGTGCCAGCAGCTTGGGTTCTAGCGGGAAGACAGATACGCAGTATTTT
>TRBD2|TRBJ2-3|16|-|TRBV9
CASSVGASGTTDTQYF
TGTGCCAGCAGCGTGGGGGCTAGCGGGACCACAGATACGCAGTATTTT
>-|TRBJ2-5|12|-|TRBV6-1
CASSAGEETQYF
TGTGCCAGCAGTGCTGGAGAAGAGACCCAGTACTTC
>-|TRBJ1-5|15|few|TRBV15
CATSRDPTARQPQHF
TGTGCCACCAGCAGAGATCCCACAGCCCGTCAGCCCCAGCATTTT
>-|TRBJ2-5|15|-|TRBV21-1
CASSKGARGQETQYF
TGTGCCAGCAGCAAAGGGGCCAGGGGGCAAGAGACCCAGTACTTC
>TRBD2|TRBJ2-2|16|-|TRBV2
CASSESSGSSTGELFF
TGTGCCAGCAGTGAATCTAGCGGGAGTAGCACCGGGGAGCTGTTTTTT
>TRBD2|TRBJ2-1|16|few|TRBV11-3
CASSRRTSGRGNEQFF
TGTGCCAGCAGCCGAAGGACTAGCGGGAGAGGCAATGAGCAGTTCTTC
>TRBD1|TRBJ1-2|13|-|TRBV28
CASRSGQHYGYTF
TGTGCCAGCAGGTCGGGACAGCACTATGGCTACACCTTC
>-|TRBJ1-1|16|-|TRBV30
CAWLPLGQGYSSEAFF
TGTGCCTGGCTCCCACTCGGGCAGGGTTATTCGAGTGAAGCTTTCTTT
>TRBD1|TRBJ2-4|18|few|TRBV15
CATSTPWTGGIAKNIQYF
TGTGCCACCAGTACACCCTGGACAGGGGGTATAGCCAAAAACATTCAGTACTTC
>-|TRBJ2-3|15|few|TRBV27
CASSLGLVGTDTQYF
TGTGCCAGCAGTTTAGGCCTAGTCGGAACAGATACGCAGTATTTT
>-|TRBJ2-7|18|-|TRBV30
CAWTLFGSGTGPSNEQYF
TGTGCCTGGACGCTTTTCGGGAGTGGAACAGGCCCCAGTAACGAGCAGTACTTC
>-|TRBJ1-2|9|-|TRBV19
CATRGRIAF
TGTGCCACTAGGGGGAGGATCGCCTTC
>-|TRBJ2-2|15|-|TRBV7-3
CASSLTGGITGELFF
TGTGCCAGCAGCTTAACGGGGGGAATCACCGGGGAGCTGTTTTTT
>TRBD1|TRBJ2-1|15|-|TRBV5-1
CASSLGTGVSNEQFF
TGCGCCAGCAGCTTGGGGACAGGGGTCAGCAATGAGCAGTTCTTC